Listed below are T cell receptor beta chains from one sample, sequenced in a study of blood T cell dynamics during melanoma immunotherapy. TCRdb's table, derived via immunoSEQ multiplex PCR, lists solely in-frame clones and lacks some. The sample has roughly 14,000 clones, roughly 87% seen once; the top ten hold about 7.8%. The material sequenced was blood, taken from a patient treated with checkpoint blockade. The receptors stem from a human donor with melanoma. The CDR3 runs from the conserved cysteine through the conserved F or W. A D gene is named only where the DNA matches it firmly. Expanded clones are given a class, and other clones once, few, many or no size at all.

CDR3 DNA	CDR3 protein	V gene	J gene	D gene	clone size
TGCGCCAGCAGCCAAGATCGGGGACAAGGAAACACTGAAGCTTTCTTT	CASSQDRGQGNTEAFF	TRBV4-3	TRBJ1-1	.	.
TGTGCCAGCAGTTTAAATAGGGGACAGGGAGGTACCGGGGAGCTGTTTTTT	CASSLNRGQGGTGELFF	TRBV28	TRBJ2-2	TRBD1	.
TGTGCCAGCAGCCCGGGACTAGCGAGGGGCAATGAGCAGTTCTTC	CASSPGLARGNEQFF	TRBV4-2	TRBJ2-1	TRBD2	.
TGTGCCAGCACTCGCCAGGGAGCAAATACGCAGTATTTT	CASTRQGANTQYF	TRBV28	TRBJ2-3	.	.
TGCGCCAGCAAACGTAGGACTAGCGAACCCAATGAGCAGTTCTTC	CASKRRTSEPNEQFF	TRBV10-1	TRBJ2-1	TRBD2	.
TGTGCCAGCTCACCACAAGAGGCAGGGCGGGACGAGCAGTACTTC	CASSPQEAGRDEQYF	TRBV18	TRBJ2-7	.	.
TGTGCCAGCAGCGACAGGGCGGGCAAGTATAATTCACCCCTCCACTTT	CASSDRAGKYNSPLHF	TRBV9	TRBJ1-6	.	.
TGCGCCAGCAGCTTGTCAGAGGGTGACATTCAGTACTTC	CASSLSEGDIQYF	TRBV5-1	TRBJ2-4	.	.
TGTGCCACCAGCAAATTATCGACAGGGGACTACGAGCAGTACTTC	CATSKLSTGDYEQYF	TRBV15	TRBJ2-7	TRBD1	.
TGTGCCACCAGCAGAGAGGACACTGAAGCTTTCTTT	CATSREDTEAFF	TRBV15	TRBJ1-1	.	.
TGTGCCAGCAGTTTAGAGGGGGGCCCAAATCAGCCCCAGCATTTT	CASSLEGGPNQPQHF	TRBV27	TRBJ1-5	.	.
TGTGCCAGCAGCCCCGCGGGGGTTTGGAACCCCACACCAGACTACGAGCAGTACTTC	CASSPAGVWNPTPDYEQYF	TRBV7-6	TRBJ2-7	TRBD2	.
TGTGCCAGCTCACCTGGACAGGGGGTCGAGCAGTACTTC	CASSPGQGVEQYF	TRBV18	TRBJ2-7	TRBD1	few
TGTGCCAGCAGCCCCCGGGATGGGCCCCAGCATTTT	CASSPRDGPQHF	TRBV7-8	TRBJ1-5	.	.
TGCGCCAGTATACTCCAGGGGAGTGGAGAAGCTTTCTTT	CASILQGSGEAFF	TRBV5-1	TRBJ1-1	.	few
TGTGCCAGCAGCCATAACCGACCGGGACAGGGAGCCGGCGAGCAGTACTTC	CASSHNRPGQGAGEQYF	TRBV4-2	TRBJ2-7	TRBD1	once
TGTGCCAGTACAAAGGGCGGGGGAAACTATGGCTACACCTTC	CASTKGGGNYGYTF	TRBV19	TRBJ1-2	.	.
TGTGCCAGCAGCTCCGGTTTACAGGGGGCGCGATCCCACGAGCAGTACTTC	CASSSGLQGARSHEQYF	TRBV13	TRBJ2-7	TRBD1	.
TGTGCCAGCAGCTTGACACGGGAGGGCCCGGTTGGCACAGATACGCAGTATTTT	CASSLTREGPVGTDTQYF	TRBV7-3	TRBJ2-3	TRBD2	once
TGCGCCAGCAGTGCGGTCCTCGAGGGCTACACCTTC	CASSAVLEGYTF	TRBV5-1	TRBJ1-2	.	.
TGTGCCAGCGGCCCGGACAGGGGGGGCCAAGAGACCCAGTACTTC	CASGPDRGGQETQYF	TRBV2	TRBJ2-5	TRBD1	.
TGTGCCAGCTCCCGGAGCCACGAGCAGTACTTC	CASSRSHEQYF	TRBV18	TRBJ2-7	.	.
TGTGCCAGCAGTTTAGGAGTTAGCGTTAGCACAGATACGCAGTATTTT	CASSLGVSVSTDTQYF	TRBV28	TRBJ2-3	.	.
TGTGCCAGCAGCTCGTATCAGAACACTGAAGCTTTCTTT	CASSSYQNTEAFF	TRBV27	TRBJ1-1	.	once
TGTGCCTCTGATAGCAATCAGCCCCAGCATTTT	CASDSNQPQHF	TRBV30	TRBJ1-5	.	large
TGCGCCAGCAGCTTGTTGGCAGTGATCCAGGGGGACTCCTACGAGCAGTACTTC	CASSLLAVIQGDSYEQYF	TRBV5-1	TRBJ2-7	TRBD1	.
TGTGCCAGCAGCCCAAGCGGGAGAGGTGGCCAAGAGACCCAGTACTTC	CASSPSGRGGQETQYF	TRBV7-3	TRBJ2-5	TRBD2	.
TGTGCCAGCAGCTTAGGCTCTGTCGGGGATACGCAGTATTTT	CASSLGSVGDTQYF	TRBV11-2	TRBJ2-3	.	few
TGTGCCAGCAGGCAAGGGCAGGGGGCCGAAGGGGGGCAGTTCTTC	CASRQGQGAEGGQFF	TRBV6-6	TRBJ2-1	TRBD1	.